These 6 T cell receptor beta chains were all obtained from the same sample, sequenced in a study of blood T cell repertoires in COVID-19. Only in-frame clones appear in the TCRdb table, and some are missing; sequencing was by immunoSEQ multiplex PCR. Here the sample spans fewer than 200,000 clones, roughly 87% being singletons. The specimen sequenced was peripheral blood. Source of these receptors: a young man who had recovered from COVID-19.

The chain is built from TRBV5-1 and TRBJ2-2; D is ambiguous. The germline V gene has CDR1 SGHRS and CDR2 YFSETQ. Between the trimmed V and J ends, which lost 0 bases and 3 bases, there was a span of 6 bases. The CDR3 has 14 residues. CDR3 region: CASSLAGDTGELFF. In DNA form, the CDR3 reads TGCGCCAGCAGCTTGGCCGGTGACACCGGGGAGCTGTTTTTT.

The rearrangement links TRBV19 to TRBJ2-1; 10 bases map to TRBD1. The CDR3 length is 14 residues. V gave up 6 bases and J gave up 7 bases; unmatched junction bases: 6. Germline V gives CDR1 LNHDA, CDR2 SQIVND (reference sequence). CDR3 in DNA: TGTGCCAGTAGAGCCGGGACAGGGGTTAATGAGCAGTTCTTC. Translated: CASRAGTGVNEQFF.

The V and J genes are TRBV12-3 or TRBV12-4 and TRBJ2-3; D not certain. V was shortened by 7 bases and J by 5 bases, with 7 bases between the two germline ends. CDR3 length: 11 amino acids. The CDR3 sequence: CASMSKDTQYF. The DNA of the CDR3 is TGTGCCAGCATGTCAAAAGATACGCAGTATTTT.

This clone occurred a few times. The chain links TRBV6-5 to TRBJ1-6; D possibly corresponds to TRBD1 (6 bases). The germline V and J ends were trimmed by 2 bases and 8 bases, with 16 bases remaining between them. CDR3 size: 16 residues. CDR1 and CDR2 (germline): MNHEY, SVGAGI. The CDR3, as DNA: TGTGCCAGCAGTTACACCGGACAGAAGGGCGATTCACCCCTCCACTTT. As protein: CASSYTGQKGDSPLHF.

The V gene is TRBV30, the J gene TRBJ2-3, with 7 bases fitting TRBD1. Germline V gene data show CDR1 as GTSNPN and CDR2 as SVGIG (reference sequence). The J segment lost 1 base and the V segment lost 3 bases, leaving 4 bases of the junction unmatched. The CDR3 loop spans 14 amino acids. CDR3 protein: CAWRLQGRTDTQYF. CDR3 nucleotide sequence: TGTGCCTGGAGGCTACAGGGGCGCACAGATACGCAGTATTTT.

The V call is TRBV4-1, the J call TRBJ1-1; 7 positions match TRBD1. V was clipped by 1 base and J by 3 bases; unmatched bases: 5. CDR1 is MGHRA and CDR2 is YSYEKL in the germline V gene. This CDR3 comprises 15 residues. CDR3 loop: CASSQVGTVYTEAFF. CDR3 nucleotide sequence: TGCGCCAGCAGCCAAGTCGGGACAGTCTACACTGAAGCTTTCTTT.